The 6 T cell receptor beta chains listed next were all sequenced from one sample in a study of blood T cell repertoires in COVID-19. Sequencing was performed with immunoSEQ multiplex PCR; in TCRdb, only in-frame clones are kept and a portion is missing. Among 110,000 or so clones, about three quarters were seen once, and the ten largest hold around 6.6%. Sample: peripheral blood. The receptors come from a man aged 65 to 79 with acute or convalescent COVID-19.

This clone has more than one count but fewer than ten. The V and J genes are TRBV5-1 and TRBJ2-7; 10 bases are shared with TRBD2. Trimming at V came to 2 bases and at J to 0 bases, leaving 5 bases not matched to a gene. Germline loops: CDR1 SGHRS, CDR2 YFSETQ. The length of the CDR3 is 16 residues. CDR3 bases: TGCGCCAGCAGCTTACCTAGCGGGAGACCCTCCTACGAGCAGTACTTC. Its protein is CASSLPSGRPSYEQYF.

The chain couples TRBV24-1 to TRBJ1-1, with 11 positions matching TRBD1. CDR3 length: 16 amino acids. Germline loops: CDR1 KGHDR, CDR2 SFDVKD. J was trimmed by 6 bases and V by 4 bases; bases with no gene match: 9. The CDR3 spells CATSDPGQGAMAEAFF. Here the CDR3 DNA reads TGTGCCACCAGTGACCCTGGACAGGGGGCGATGGCTGAAGCTTTCTTT.

The chain links TRBV28 to TRBJ2-5, with 10 bases matching TRBD1. This CDR3 contains 16 residues. The germline V gene encodes CDR1 MDHEN and CDR2 SYDVKM. V was pared by 3 bases and J by 5 bases, with 9 bases of the junction left unmatched. The CDR3 DNA is TGTGCCAGCAGTTTCACGGGACAGGGGCAGTCTGAGACCCAGTACTTC. Residues: CASSFTGQGQSETQYF. Full variable domain (rest looked up from reference TRBV28 and TRBJ2-5): DVKVTQSSRYLVKRTGEKVFLECVQDMDHENMFWYRQDPGLGLRLIYFSYDVKMKEKGDIPEGYSVSREKKERFSLILESASTNQTSMYLCASSFTGQGQSETQYFGPGTRLLVL.

The chain is built from TRBV5-1 and TRBJ2-1; D call uncertain. CDR3 length equals 13 residues. Trimming removed 0 bases at V and 5 bases at J, with 6 bases between. Looked up from germline, CDR1 is SGHRS and CDR2 is YFSETQ. The CDR3 DNA sequence: TGCGCCAGCAGCTTGGGCTCAGACAATGAGCAGTTCTTC. Amino acids: CASSLGSDNEQFF.

The chain carries TRBV4-2 and TRBJ2-1, with D possibly TRBD2 on 6 matching bases. Trimming took 2 bases from V and 5 from J, leaving 16 bases between them. The CDR3 is 16 residues long. CDR1 LGHNA and CDR2 YNFKEQ come from the germline V gene. The CDR3 loop reads CASSQLLAAEDNEQFF. The DNA for the CDR3 is TGTGCCAGCAGCCAACTTTTAGCGGCTGAAGACAATGAGCAGTTCTTC.

The rearrangement links TRBV5-1 to TRBJ2-1; D is uncertain. The V gene lost 0 bases and the J gene lost 8 bases, with 6 bases spanning the gap. The CDR3 loop spans 12 amino acids. Germline CDR1 and CDR2: SGHRS and YFSETQ. DNA for the CDR3: TGCGCCAGCAGCTTGGGAGGCGATGAGCAGTTCTTC. Encoded protein: CASSLGGDEQFF.